Presented here are 20 T cell receptor beta chains from one specimen sequenced in a study of blood T cell repertoires in COVID-19. Clones were sequenced by immunoSEQ multiplex PCR, and TCRdb holds only the in-frame ones, with some missing. The sample contains under 35,000 clones, 85% to 90% of which appear only once. Sample: peripheral blood. These TCRs come from a man between 60 and 75 years old with acute or convalescent COVID-19.

DNA for the CDR3: TGTGCCAACCGGACACCCTTGTGGGGTCCTTATGGCTACACCTTC. It codes for CANRTPLWGPYGYTF. The V and J genes are TRBV6-5 and TRBJ1-2, with D tentatively TRBD1 (5 bases). The CDR3 extends over 15 amino acids. V lost 10 bases to trimming and J lost 5 bases, with 23 bases between them. CDR1 is MNHEY and CDR2 is SVGAGI in the germline V gene.

The V gene is TRBV7-2, the J gene TRBJ2-5; a weak D match, TRBD2 (5 bases). The CDR3 totals 14 residues. Germline CDR1 is SGHTA and CDR2 is FQGNSA. The ends were cut back, 1 base at V and 5 bases at J, with 11 bases in the middle. CDR3 amino acids: CASSLGGFGETQYF. The CDR3 coding sequence is TGTGCCAGCAGCTTAGGCGGGTTTGGGGAGACCCAGTACTTC. The full variable domain, its missing parts supplied by reference TRBV7-2 and TRBJ2-5, is GAGVSQSPSNKVTEKGKDVELRCDPISGHTALYWYRQSLGQGLEFLIYFQGNSAPDKSGLPSDRFSAERTGGSVSTLTIQRTQQEDSAVYLCASSLGGFGETQYFGPGTRLLVL.

This clone came up once. J is TRBJ2-7 and V is TRBV27; D remains unclear. Germline CDR1 and CDR2: MNHEY and SMNVEV (reference sequence). Trimming removed 2 bases at V and 5 bases at J, with 13 bases between. The CDR3 is 14 residues long. The CDR3 DNA is TGTGCCAGCAGTTTAATCCGCAGGCTGGACGAGCAGTACTTC. Amino acids: CASSLIRRLDEQYF.

The J gene is TRBJ2-7, the V gene TRBV5-6; no clear D gene. This CDR3 is 12 amino acids long. Per germline, CDR1 SGHDT and CDR2 YYEEEE. The V and J ends lost 3 bases and 7 bases respectively, with 11 bases between them. The chain's CDR3 is CASSSGFGEQYF. For the CDR3, the DNA is TGTGCCAGCAGCTCCGGCTTCGGGGAGCAGTACTTC.

The gene calls are TRBV15 and TRBJ2-1; 8 nucleotides align to TRBD1. Trimming cost V 4 bases and J 5 bases; bases outside gene matches: 7. Germline V gene data show CDR1 as LNHNV and CDR2 as YYDKDF (reference sequence). This CDR3 region has 15 residues. CDR3 sequence: CATSTRQGTNNEQFF. The DNA of the CDR3 is TGTGCCACCAGCACGCGACAGGGGACGAACAATGAGCAGTTCTTC.

V usage is TRBV6-5 and J usage is TRBJ1-1; D possibly corresponds to TRBD1 (6 bases). Deletions cut 4 bases from V and 0 bases from J, with 15 bases between. CDR3 length equals 16 residues. The germline CDR1 and CDR2 sequences are MNHEY and SVGAGI. The CDR3 region is CASSSPGDPMNTEAFF. The CDR3 DNA reads TGTGCCAGCAGTTCCCCAGGGGATCCTATGAACACTGAAGCTTTCTTT.

This clone was observed a single time. J is TRBJ1-5 and V is TRBV27, with D perhaps matching TRBD1 (5 bases). The germline CDR1 and CDR2 sequences are MNHEY and SMNVEV (reference sequence). Between the trimmed V and J ends, which lost 5 bases and 0 bases, there was a span of 11 bases. CDR3 length: 15 residues. The CDR3 region has the DNA TGTGCCAGCAGTGAACAGGCATATAGCAATCAGCCCCAGCATTTT. It translates to CASSEQAYSNQPQHF.

The chain has TRBV5-5 and TRBJ1-4; TRBD1 is a possible D gene (5 bases). The germline CDR1 and CDR2 sequences are SGHKS and YYEKEE (reference sequence). The CDR3 totals 15 residues. Trimming cost V 4 bases and J 3 bases, with 13 bases left between them. CDR3 sequence reads: CASSPAGLSNEKLFF. Here the CDR3 DNA reads TGTGCCAGCAGCCCGGCGGGGCTCTCTAATGAAAAACTGTTTTTT.

The genes are TRBV6-4 and TRBJ1-1; D remains unclear. CDR1 is MRHNA and CDR2 is SNTAGT in the germline V gene. The CDR3 loop spans 15 amino acids. Trimming left V 4 bases short and J 4 bases short, with 16 bases between. The CDR3 reads CASSAFYGVGTEAFF. The DNA of the CDR3 is TGTGCCAGCAGTGCCTTTTACGGGGTGGGCACTGAAGCTTTCTTT.

This rearrangement joins TRBV5-1 to TRBJ1-4; D possibly corresponds to TRBD1 (6 bases). The CDR3 extends over 15 amino acids. Germline V lookup: CDR1 SGHRS, CDR2 YFSETQ. The germline V and J ends were trimmed by 4 bases and 8 bases, with 18 bases remaining between them. CDR3 residues: CASSQNTGFNEKLFF. The CDR3 DNA sequence: TGCGCCAGCAGCCAAAATACAGGGTTTAACGAAAAACTGTTTTTT.

This chain links TRBV27 with TRBJ2-7, with D perhaps TRBD1 (6 bases). Per the germline V gene, CDR1 is MNHEY and CDR2 is SMNVEV (reference sequence). V lost 6 bases, J lost 2 bases, and 11 bases lay in between. The CDR3 runs to 13 residues. The CDR3 loop reads CASRETGAYEQYF. The CDR3 DNA sequence: TGTGCCAGCAGGGAGACAGGAGCCTACGAGCAGTACTTC.

This clone was seen just once. The V gene is TRBV18, the J gene TRBJ1-2; a possible D gene is TRBD1 (5 bases). CDR1 and CDR2 from the germline V gene are KGHSH and LQKENI. CDR3 size: 16 residues. V was trimmed by 2 bases and J by 0 bases, leaving 13 bases between them. CDR3 in amino acids: CASSPSDSRANYGYTF. The DNA for the CDR3 is TGTGCCAGCTCACCATCCGACAGCCGAGCTAACTATGGCTACACCTTC.

The chain uses TRBV2 and TRBJ2-7; 8 nucleotides agree with TRBD1. The germline gives CDR1 SNHLY, CDR2 FYNNEI. The junction had 4 bases not matched to a gene; V was cut back by 3 bases and J by 0 bases. CDR3 length: 15 residues. CDR3 sequence (DNA): TGTGCCAGCAGTGACCCGGACAGGGACTCCTACGAGCAGTACTTC. It encodes CASSDPDRDSYEQYF.

This clone showed up just a few times. The chain carries TRBV28 and TRBJ2-7; 7 nucleotides match TRBD1. The germline CDR1 and CDR2 sequences are MDHEN and SYDVKM. The length of the CDR3 is 14 residues. V lost 6 bases to trimming and J lost 3 bases; unmatched junction nucleotides: 8. The CDR3 DNA reads as TGTGCCAGCAGATTACAGGGGATTAGCTACGAGCAGTACTTC. This codes for CASRLQGISYEQYF.

V is TRBV15 and J is TRBJ2-3, with 12 bases identical to TRBD2. CDR3 size: 20 residues. V lost 0 bases, J lost 2 bases, and 12 bases stayed unmatched. The germline V gene has CDR1 LNHNV and CDR2 YYDKDF (reference sequence). CDR3 region: CATSRDYLTSSGGATDTQYF. The CDR3, as DNA: TGTGCCACCAGCAGAGATTACCTTACCTCTAGCGGGGGGGCCACAGATACGCAGTATTTT.

The gene calls are TRBV4-2 and TRBJ1-1; a possible D gene is TRBD1 (5 bases). V gave up 1 base and J gave up 3 bases, with 15 bases separating them. Germline CDR1 LGHNA, CDR2 YNFKEQ. The CDR3 is made up of 16 amino acids. The CDR3 spells CASSQVPGRGDTEAFF. CDR3 coding DNA: TGTGCCAGCAGCCAAGTACCAGGGCGGGGGGACACTGAAGCTTTCTTT.

CDR3 coding DNA: TGTGCCAGCAGCCCCGAGGACAGAAAATACAATGAGCAGTTCTTC. Amino acids: CASSPEDRKYNEQFF. The gene calls are TRBV7-6 and TRBJ2-1, with TRBD1 as a possible D gene (6 bases). Germline V gene sequence: CDR1 SGHVS, CDR2 FNYEAQ. The length of the CDR3 is 15 residues. Trimming cost V 5 bases and J 4 bases, with 15 bases left between them.

This clone was seen only a few times. V gene TRBV7-9 combines with J gene TRBJ2-1; D ambiguous. This CDR3 has 13 amino acids. V was pared by 5 bases and J by 1 base, with 6 bases between. Germline loops: CDR1 SEHNR, CDR2 FQNEAQ (reference sequence). CDR3 nucleotides: TGTGCCAGCAGCCCCGGTTCCTACAATGAGCAGTTCTTC. Its protein is CASSPGSYNEQFF.

This CDR3 reads CASSLGQERNTIYF. CDR3 nucleotide sequence: TGTGCCAGCAGCTTGGGACAGGAAAGAAACACCATATATTTT. The rearrangement joins TRBV7-9 to TRBJ1-3, with TRBD1 matching over 8 bases. The CDR3 length is 14 residues. CDR1 SEHNR and CDR2 FQNEAQ come from the germline V gene (reference sequence). V trimming: 3 bases; J trimming: 5 bases; junction bases outside the gene matches: 3. Looking up the rest from reference TRBV7-9 and TRBJ1-3 gives the full variable domain: DTGVSQNPRHKITKRGQNVTFRCDPISEHNRLYWYRQTLGQGPEFLTYFQNEAQLEKSRLLSDRFSAERPKGSFSTLEIQRTEQGDSAMYLCASSLGQERNTIYFGEGSWLTVV.

The CDR3 DNA is TGTGCCAGTAGGGGGGGACAGGGGTACAATCAGCCCCAGCATTTT. It translates to CASRGGQGYNQPQHF. The chain recombines TRBV19 with TRBJ1-5, with TRBD1 matching 10 bases. In germline, CDR1 is LNHDA, CDR2 SQIVND (reference sequence). CDR3 length: 15 amino acids. The junction had 5 bases not matched to a gene; V was cut back by 6 bases and J by 3 bases.